This T cell receptor (beta chain) came from a study of blood T cells in healthy people across ages (dated by TCRdb to about 2015). Notes on the research overall: In model experiments, roughly one uniquely barcoded TCR beta cDNA molecule per two T cells was captured by template switching. Using deep sequencing normalized with unique cDNA molecular identifiers, the study measured how TCR beta repertoire diversity changes with age. The donors were divided into four age groups: young (average approximately 17 years), middle-aged (about 39), aged (approximately 64) and long-lived (82). To avoid experimental bias, donors of different ages were spread randomly across the sequencing lanes. Two additional independent replicas of 1 million unique cDNA reads from the same blood draw were analyzed for two donors (one aged 18 to 30 and one aged 80 or older). Summary of the overall study and its limitations: Because donor CMV infection status was unknown, age-related changes in expanded clonotypes were potentially confounded. Since profiling was done on bulk unsorted PBMCs, naive and antigen-experienced compartments could not be conclusively compared. Compared with the aged group, more naive CD4+ T cells, fewer expanded clones and increased TCR diversity were shown by the long-lived group, suggesting age selection. Observed TCR beta diversity per million T cells fell roughly linearly with age, and a significant reduction was already apparent by age roughly 41. Estimates of total diversity from one million sequenced T cells were regarded as lower bounds and underestimates. A strong correlation was found between observed TCR beta diversity and the percentage of naive T cells measured by flow cytometry.

V and J are truncated by 5 bases and 0 bases respectively, leaving an intervening sequence of 14 bases. Including cysteine and phenylalanine, the CDR3 has 16 amino acids. Only the CDR3 part of the read is kept: 48 bases, read in frame from the first base. The roughly 39 donors, aged about 6 to 95 years, were systemically healthy Caucasian individuals from Russia. Approximately 10 milliliters of peripheral blood were collected from each donor into EDTA-treated Vacutainer tubes. Ficoll-Paque density-gradient centrifugation was used to isolate PBMCs, with at least 6.5 million per sample. Total RNA, at least 5 micrograms per sample, was extracted from PBMCs with Trizol reagent. Naive CD45RAhigh/CD27high T cell percentages were measured by flow cytometry on a PBMC aliquot from every donor. Remarks on this clonotype: What antigen it recognizes has not been identified. No per-base quality is available; no much larger clone lies one base away.

Receptor libraries were prepared by 5' RACE. These reads were obtained on an Illumina HiSeq 2500. A second about 7 to 12 cycle PCR used a sample-barcoded 5' primer and a J-beta primer mix. A template-switch 5' adaptor carrying 12 random nucleotides introduced a unique molecular identifier onto each TCR beta cDNA molecule. Each sample yielded at least 3 million CDR3-containing paired-end reads. The Mint cDNA synthesis kit, primed by a TRBC-specific oligonucleotide, was used to synthesize first-strand cDNA from all RNA. Following uracil-DNA glycosylase treatment, a first 18-cycle PCR with universal primers M1SS and BC2_uni_R was performed on all cDNA. As for the original processing: Normalization of each sample was performed by random selection of 1 million high-quality reads, each carrying a distinct molecular identifier. Reads with shared molecular identifiers were discarded instead of being binned into consensus sequences. CDR3 identification, clonotype clustering and error correction used MiTCR with a Q25 quality threshold and the strictest error-elimination algorithm. A nonparametric unseen species model with Euler transformation was used to estimate a lower bound on total TCR beta diversity. TCRdb ran its own pipeline on the public reads, namely fastp trimming at Q25 and MiXCR clone calling, and kept in-frame beta chains. Here each entry gathers all rows of one CDR3 protein and keeps the most common genes and DNA. In this record, the V and J calls reflect TCRdb's handling and not the investigators' own analysis. For this sample the table gives over 1.5 million distinct CDR3 sequences, of which about 50% were detected only once. Jointly, the top ten make up approximately 2.1% of the sample.

The sample consisted of blood. The chain links TRBV12-3 or TRBV12-4 with TRBJ2-4, with TRBD1 tentatively as D gene (6 bases match). This sequence originates from a woman in her 40s in good health. Read as DNA, the sequence is TGTGCCAGCAGTCTCTCAGGGGCCCAAGCCAAAAACATTCAGTACTTC. It is translated as CASSLSGAQAKNIQYF.